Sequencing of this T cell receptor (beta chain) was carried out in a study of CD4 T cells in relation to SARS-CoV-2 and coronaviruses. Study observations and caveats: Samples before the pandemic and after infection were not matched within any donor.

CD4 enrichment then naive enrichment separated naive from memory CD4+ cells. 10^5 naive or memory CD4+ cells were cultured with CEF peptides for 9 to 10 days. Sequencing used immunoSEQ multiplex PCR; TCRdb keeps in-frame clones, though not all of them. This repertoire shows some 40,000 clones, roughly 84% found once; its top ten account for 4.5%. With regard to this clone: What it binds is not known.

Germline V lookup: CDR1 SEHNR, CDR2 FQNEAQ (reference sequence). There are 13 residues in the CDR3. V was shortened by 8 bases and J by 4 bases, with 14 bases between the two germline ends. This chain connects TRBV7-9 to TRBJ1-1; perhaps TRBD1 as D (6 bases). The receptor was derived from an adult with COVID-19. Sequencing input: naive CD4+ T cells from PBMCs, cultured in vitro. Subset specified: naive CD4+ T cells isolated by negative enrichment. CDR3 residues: CASSGVLGTEAFF. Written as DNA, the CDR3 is TGTGCCAGCTCAGGGGTTTTGGGCACTGAAGCTTTCTTT.